A single sample is the source of the 25 T cell receptor beta chains below, sequenced in a study of blood T cells in healthy people across ages. With a J-beta primer mix and a sample-barcoded 5' primer, a second PCR ran about 6 to 11 cycles. Via MiXCR, TCRdb re-called the 5' RACE reads, giving one row per CDR3 protein. This sample has around 800,000 distinct CDR3 sequences; around 25% occur once, and the top ten carry around 3%. Another study also made use of these data, one on T cells of mothers and their children.

The sample taken for sequencing was blood. The receptors come from a boy between 10 and 17 years old in good health.

This chain uses TRBV4-2 with TRBJ1-4; possible D gene TRBD1, 5 bases. This CDR3 is built from 18 residues. V was pared by 1 base and J by 4 bases, with 19 bases between. Germline assignment: CDR1 LGHNA and CDR2 YNFKEQ. CDR3 nucleotides: TGTGCCAGCAGCCAAGGAACCAGCCCCGGGGGTGGTAATGAAAAACTGTTTTTT. Translating gives CASSQGTSPGGGNEKLFF.

V gene TRBV4-2 combines with J gene TRBJ1-5; TRBD1 is a possible D gene (6 bases). The V and J ends lost 0 bases and 1 base respectively, with 16 bases between them. The CDR3 length is 18 residues. CDR1 and CDR2 from the germline V gene are LGHNA and YNFKEQ. CDR3 protein: CASSQETGGLASNQPQHF. CDR3 DNA: TGTGCCAGCAGCCAAGAGACGGGGGGCCTGGCGAGCAATCAGCCCCAGCATTTT.

The sample holds a few counts of this clonotype. The genes are TRBV29-1 and TRBJ2-1, with D perhaps matching TRBD2 (6 bases). V was pared by 4 bases and J by 9 bases, with 16 bases between. This CDR3 comprises 13 residues. Germline V gene sequence: CDR1 SQVTM, CDR2 ANQGSEA. This chain's CDR3 is CSVAYGRFTEQFF. The CDR3 region has the DNA TGCAGCGTTGCTTACGGGAGATTCACTGAGCAGTTCTTC.

Concerning this clonotype: The junction differs from germline at one of its ends, possibly a read error. V and J are TRBV6-5 and TRBJ1-4; unclear D gene. The CDR3 extends over 15 amino acids. Per germline, CDR1 MNHEY and CDR2 SVGAGI. The DNA of the CDR3 is TGTGCCAGCAGTTACTCGTCTCAGGTTAATGAAAAGCTGTTTTTT. This codes for CASSYSSQVNEKLFF.

This sequence joins TRBV12-3 or TRBV12-4 and TRBJ2-3; TRBD1 aligns across 7 bases. The CDR3 covers 17 residues. Germline trimming cut 6 bases from V and 4 bases from J; bases unmatched to any gene: 16. In nucleotides, the CDR3 is TGTGCCAGCAGCCTTACTTCCGGGACAGAGAACGCAGATACGCAGTATTTT. Protein sequence: CASSLTSGTENADTQYF.

For this clonotype: Relative to the germline gene, one junction end is altered; a read error may explain this. The chain has TRBV20-1 and TRBJ2-2; TRBD1 agrees at 7 bases. This CDR3 spans 15 amino acids. Germline CDR1 is DFQATT and CDR2 is SNEGSKA (reference sequence). CDR3 sequence (DNA): TGCAGTACTAGAGAGAGGCTGAGGGGGCTCGGGGAGCTGTTTTTT. Translated, it gives CSTRERLRGLGELFF.

This clonotype has more than one count but fewer than ten. This chain links TRBV7-9 with TRBJ2-3; D may be TRBD2 (6 bases). The CDR3 has 14 amino acids. Germline loops: CDR1 SEHNR, CDR2 FQNEAQ (reference sequence). V was pared by 5 bases and J by 10 bases, with 19 bases between. CDR3 residues: CASSPRTGGMPQYF. DNA for the CDR3: TGTGCCAGCAGCCCCCGGACTGGGGGGATGCCGCAGTATTTT.

In its sample, this clonotype was seen a few times. The genes are TRBV9 and TRBJ2-3; 10 nucleotides line up with TRBD2. The CDR3 is made up of 15 amino acids. CDR1 is SGDLS, CDR2 YYNGEE, per germline. Trimming removed 0 bases from V and 5 bases from J; junction bases left unmatched: 3. The CDR3 loop reads CASSVDASGGDTQYF. As DNA, the CDR3 is TGTGCCAGCAGCGTAGATGCTAGCGGGGGAGATACGCAGTATTTT. The full variable domain, rest sourced from reference TRBV9 and TRBJ2-3, is DSGVTQTPKHLITATGQRVTLRCSPRSGDLSVYWYQQSLDQGLQFLIQYYNGEERAKGNILERFSAQQFPDLHSELNLSSLELGDSALYFCASSVDASGGDTQYFGPGTRLTVL.

This clonotype occurred many times. The rearrangement joins TRBV28 to TRBJ2-5; TRBD2 aligns across 11 bases. Germline CDR1 and CDR2: MDHEN and SYDVKM. The CDR3 runs 15 residues. V lost 6 bases and J lost 2; bases outside the gene matches: 5. The CDR3 DNA reads as TGTGCCAGCAGCCGGGGACTAGCGGTACAAGAGACCCAGTACTTC. It yields the protein CASSRGLAVQETQYF.

The chain combines TRBV20-1 with TRBJ2-2; 7 nucleotides align to TRBD1. Germline assignment: CDR1 DFQATT and CDR2 SNEGSKA (reference sequence). The length of the CDR3 is 15 residues. V was pared by 3 bases and J by 6 bases, with 10 bases of the junction left unmatched. This CDR3 reads CSASDTGVDSGELFF. DNA of the CDR3: TGCAGTGCTAGCGACACAGGGGTCGATTCCGGGGAGCTGTTTTTT.

The chain carries TRBV27 and TRBJ2-1, with 7 bases fitting TRBD1. Germline-derived CDR1 and CDR2 are MNHEY and SMNVEV (reference sequence). The CDR3 totals 15 residues. The V segment lost 5 bases and the J segment 0 bases; nucleotides outside the gene matches: 4. CDR3 sequence: CASSQGVGSYNEQFF. CDR3 DNA: TGTGCCAGCAGTCAGGGGGTAGGCTCCTACAATGAGCAGTTCTTC.

This clonotype was counted between two and nine times. The J gene is TRBJ2-5, the V gene TRBV2, with 7 bases aligning to TRBD1. The CDR3 spans 15 residues. The germline V gene encodes CDR1 SNHLY and CDR2 FYNNEI. The ends lost 2 bases at V and 5 bases at J; junction bases unmatched: 8. The DNA for the CDR3 is TGTGCCAGCAGTGAACTAGGGACAGCCCAGGAGACCCAGTACTTC. Its translation: CASSELGTAQETQYF.

This clonotype was recorded a few times. This sequence joins TRBV7-8 and TRBJ2-1; tentative D call: TRBD2 (6 bases). TRBJ2-7 explains the end of the DNA better; the J call may be wrong. The CDR3 contains 15 residues. Germline-derived CDR1 and CDR2 are SGHVS and FQNEAQ. The CDR3 nucleotides read TGTGCCAGCAGCTCAATCCGGGACTCGGCCTACGAGCAGTACTTC. It is translated as CASSSIRDSAYEQYF.

The V and J genes are TRBV5-1 and TRBJ1-6; no definite D call. CDR1 is SGHRS, CDR2 YFSETQ, per germline. The CDR3 spans 13 residues. V gave up 8 bases and J gave up 9 bases, with 15 bases separating them. This chain's CDR3 is CASRGGLGSPLHF. CDR3 nucleotides: TGCGCCAGTCGAGGAGGGTTGGGTTCACCCCTCCACTTT. Drawing the rest from reference TRBV5-1 and TRBJ1-6, the complete variable domain is KAGVTQTPRYLIKTRGQQVTLSCSPISGHRSVSWYQQTPGQGLQFLFEYFSETQRNKGNFPGRFSGRQFSNSRSEMNVSTLELGDSALYLCASRGGLGSPLHFGNGTRLTVT.

This clonotype was observed a few times. The CDR3 DNA reads as TGTGCCAGCAGCTTCGGGCTTTATGGCTACACCTTC. Translation: CASSFGLYGYTF. The chain joins TRBV7-9 to TRBJ1-2, with D hard to call. Between the trimmed V and J ends, which lost 3 bases and 5 bases, there was a span of 7 bases. This CDR3 spans 12 amino acids. Germline lookup yields CDR1 SEHNR and CDR2 FQNEAQ (reference sequence).

V and J are TRBV21-1 and TRBJ2-5; the D call TRBD2 from the table was never checked on the DNA. TRBV21-1 has pseudogene status. The CDR3 loop spans 17 amino acids. CDR3 nucleotides: TGTGCCAGCAGCAGGGGACTAGCGGGGCATCTAGGAGAGACCCAGTACTTC. It yields the protein CASSRGLAGHLGETQYF.

The chain is built from TRBV7-2 and TRBJ2-5; TRBD2 is a possible D gene (6 bases). The CDR3 is 15 residues long. The V end was cut by 5 bases, the J end by 2 bases, with 15 bases between. The germline gives CDR1 SGHTA, CDR2 FQGNSA. The CDR3 region has the DNA TGTGCCAGCAGCGCGGGACGCCTGATACAAGAGACCCAGTACTTC. Translated: CASSAGRLIQETQYF.

V and J are TRBV11-2 and TRBJ2-1; 10 nucleotides line up with TRBD1. The CDR3 consists of 17 residues. V shed 5 bases, J shed 4 bases, and the junction held 11 bases outside the gene matches. Germline loops: CDR1 SGHAT, CDR2 FQNNGV. This CDR3 is CASSPASGTGDYNEQFF. CDR3 nucleotide sequence: TGTGCCAGCAGCCCGGCGTCCGGGACAGGGGATTACAATGAGCAGTTCTTC.

The V and J genes are TRBV5-4 and TRBJ2-7; weak D call: TRBD1 (6 bases). The DNA end favors TRBJ2-5, so the J call may be wrong. Germline CDR1 reads SGHNT; CDR2 reads YYREEE (reference sequence). The CDR3 consists of 14 residues. In DNA, the CDR3 is TGTGCCAGCAGCTTGGGGACAGCCGGGGAGACCCAGTACTTC. It specifies CASSLGTAGETQYF.

This chain links TRBV5-6 with TRBJ1-2, with a weak D call TRBD1 (5 bases). Germline V gene sequence: CDR1 SGHDT, CDR2 YYEEEE. V dropped 0 bases and J dropped 5 bases, with 14 bases sitting between them. This CDR3 spans 15 amino acids. The CDR3 region has the DNA TGTGCCAGCAGCTTGGTGGGGCGCAGGGATTATGGCTACACCTTC. This sequence encodes CASSLVGRRDYGYTF.

The CDR3 DNA sequence: TGTGCCACCAGTGGGAGGAGCTCCTACAATGAGCAGTTCTTC. Its translation: CATSGRSSYNEQFF. V is TRBV24-1 and J is TRBJ2-1, with D possibly TRBD2 on 5 matching bases. Trimming took off 5 bases at V and 0 bases at J, with 7 bases between the two ends. Germline assignment: CDR1 KGHDR and CDR2 SFDVKD. This CDR3 contains 14 residues.

The genes are TRBV7-2 and TRBJ1-5; no clear D. Germline assignment: CDR1 SGHTA and CDR2 FQGNSA. The CDR3 is 13 amino acids. V dropped 5 bases and J dropped 7 bases, with 12 bases sitting between them. CDR3 loop: CASSRLGDQPQHF. CDR3 bases: TGTGCCAGCAGCCGCTTGGGAGACCAGCCCCAGCATTTT.

V and J are TRBV27 and TRBJ2-1, with D perhaps matching TRBD1 or TRBD2 (5 bases each). Germline V CDR1 and CDR2: MNHEY, SMNVEV (reference sequence). The CDR3 has 14 residues. V lost 3 bases and J lost 1, with 7 bases in between. The CDR3 DNA reads as TGTGCCAGCAGTTTGGGACGGTCCTACAATGAGCAGTTCTTC. Residues: CASSLGRSYNEQFF.

The chain has TRBV3-1 and TRBJ1-5, with 9 bases that match TRBD1. V shed 4 bases, J shed 2 bases, and the junction held 15 bases outside the gene matches. The CDR3 is 19 residues long. Germline CDR1 and CDR2: LGHDT and YNNKEL (reference sequence). This CDR3 is CASSPETGQGIGGNQPQHF. The CDR3 bases are TGTGCCAGCAGCCCGGAAACGGGACAGGGAATCGGGGGCAATCAGCCCCAGCATTTT.

This chain uses TRBV20-1 with TRBJ2-5; the D call may be TRBD1 or TRBD2 (6 bases each). Germline V lookup: CDR1 DFQATT, CDR2 SNEGSKA (reference sequence). Deletions cut 0 bases from V and 4 bases from J, with 18 bases between. This CDR3 is built from 16 residues. The CDR3 sequence: CSARDLLGGRGETQYF. CDR3 DNA: TGCAGTGCTAGAGATTTACTGGGGGGCCGGGGAGAGACCCAGTACTTC.